This TCR beta chain was recorded in a study of T cell changes during pregnancy in multiple sclerosis. The repertoire was sequenced with immunoSEQ multiplex PCR; TCRdb's copy has only in-frame clones and lacks some. Here the sample spans tens of thousands of clones, around 94% being singletons. Trimming removed 0 bases at V and 1 base at J, with 8 bases between. Germline V gene lookup returns CDR1 SGDLS and CDR2 YYNGEE. The length of the CDR3 is 15 residues. The sample here was peripheral blood, taken in the third trimester of pregnancy. V gene TRBV9 combines with J gene TRBJ2-1; perhaps TRBD1 as D (6 bases). The sequence derives from a female donor with multiple sclerosis, enrolled in a pregnancy study. The CDR3 region is CASSVGDISYNEQFF. The CDR3 bases are TGTGCCAGCAGCGTAGGGGACATTTCCTACAATGAGCAGTTCTTC.